One sample yielded the 29 T cell receptor beta chains listed below, sequenced in a study of glioma-infiltrating T cells. TCR alpha and beta CDR3 regions were amplified from RNA using iRepertoire nested multiplex PCR. MiXCR, run by TCRdb on the multiplex PCR reads, gives a single entry per CDR3 protein. The data hold tens of thousands of distinct CDR3 sequences, with roughly 40% observed a single time. The sequencing input was glioma tissue, nonneoplastic brain tissue, or PBMCs (not recorded which). Receptor source: a human donor with low-grade glioma or glioblastoma, undergoing nonglioma brain surgery, or in good health (not recorded which).

This clonotype was observed at least ten times. The chain couples TRBV29-1 to TRBJ1-1; D not resolved. The germline gives CDR1 SQVTM, CDR2 ANQGSEA. Between the trimmed V and J ends, which lost 5 bases and 1 base, there was a span of 5 bases. There are 11 residues in the CDR3. CDR3 bases: TGCAGCGTTACTACGAACACTGAAGCTTTCTTT. Residues: CSVTTNTEAFF.

This clonotype was recorded at least ten times. The rearrangement links TRBV7-2 to TRBJ2-7; 11 nucleotides agree with TRBD2. Unmatched junction bases numbered 5, after V lost 1 base and J lost 6 bases. CDR1 and CDR2 from the germline V gene are SGHTA and FQGNSA. The CDR3 sequence is 15 residues long. CDR3 DNA sequence: TGTGCCAGCAGCTTAGGCGTAGCGGGAGGGCTCGAGCAGTACTTC. Its translation: CASSLGVAGGLEQYF.

Regarding this clonotype: A read error may produce the germline difference seen at one junction end. V usage is TRBV7-2 and J usage is TRBJ2-1, with 12 bases identical to TRBD2. This CDR3 spans 16 amino acids. Per the germline V gene, CDR1 is SGHTA and CDR2 is FQGNSA. The CDR3 region has the DNA TGTGCCAGCAGCTTAGTGGCTAGCGGGAGGGCAGATGAGCAGTCCTTC. Amino acid sequence: CASSLVASGRADEQSF. Looking up the rest from reference TRBV7-2 and TRBJ2-1 gives the full variable domain: GAGVSQSPSNKVTEKGKDVELRCDPISGHTALYWYRQSLGQGLEFLIYFQGNSAPDKSGLPSDRFSAERTGGSVSTLTIQRTQQEDSAVYLCASSLVASGRADEQSFGPGTRLTVL.

There are many counts of this clonotype. The chain links TRBV2 to TRBJ1-5; TRBD1 agrees at 7 bases. Germline CDR1 reads SNHLY; CDR2 reads FYNNEI. The CDR3 is 13 amino acids. J gave up 1 base and V 7 bases, and 1 base lay outside the gene matches. The CDR3 region is CASKQGSNQPQHF. CDR3 nucleotide sequence: TGTGCCAGCAAACAGGGGAGCAATCAGCCCCAGCATTTT.

The chain recombines TRBV6-5 with TRBJ2-5; D unclear. Trimming shortened V by 2 bases and J by 4 bases, and 11 bases separated the two germline ends. The CDR3 sequence is 14 residues long. Germline V CDR1 and CDR2: MNHEY, SVGAGI. The CDR3, as DNA: TGTGCCAGCAGTTACCAAAATGGTAGAGAGACCCAGTACTTC. This translates into CASSYQNGRETQYF.

A remark on this clonotype: A read error may be the cause here, since a much bigger clone is one base away. V and J are TRBV18 and TRBJ1-1; D not certain. Germline CDR1 is KGHSH and CDR2 is LQKENI. The CDR3 extends over 13 amino acids. CDR3 in DNA: TGTGCCGGCTCACCACCGGTCGGGACTGAAGCTTTCTTT. It specifies CAGSPPVGTEAFF.

This clonotype was observed at least ten times. This chain uses TRBV4-1 with TRBJ2-3; TRBD1 aligns across 8 bases. J gave up 4 bases and V 0 bases, and 6 bases lay outside the gene matches. The CDR3 loop spans 16 amino acids. Per the germline V gene, CDR1 is MGHRA and CDR2 is YSYEKL. CDR3 region: CASSQDRRTGSDTQYF. CDR3 DNA: TGCGCCAGCAGCCAAGATAGGAGGACAGGGTCAGATACGCAGTATTTT.

This clonotype was detected many times. CDR3 in amino acids: CSVEGLTSGIYNEQFF. The DNA for the CDR3 is TGCAGCGTTGAAGGACTGACTAGCGGGATCTATAATGAGCAGTTCTTC. This chain uses TRBV29-1 with TRBJ2-1, with TRBD2 identical over 11 bases. V was pared by 1 base and J by 7 bases, with 9 bases of the junction left unmatched. Germline CDR1 is SQVTM and CDR2 is ANQGSEA. CDR3 size: 16 residues.

Worth noting for this clonotype: This sequence may be a read error, since a much larger clone differs from it by one base. The chain is built from TRBV5-4 and TRBJ2-2; 10 bases map to TRBD1. The CDR3 has 16 residues. Germline V lookup: CDR1 SGHNT, CDR2 YYREEE (reference sequence). As DNA, the CDR3 is TGTGCCAGCAGCGGAAAGACAGGGGGCGACACCGGGGGGCTGTTTTTT. Translation gives CASSGKTGGDTGGLFF.

This clonotype has only one observation. It is unclear where the CDR3 begins or ends on the DNA, so no DNA is shown, and the CDR3 is as TCRdb lists it. The V gene is TRBV4-1, the J gene TRBJ2-1; TRBD2, as called in the table, went unchecked against the DNA. Germline-derived CDR1 and CDR2 are MGHRA and YSYEKL. The CDR3 numbers 21 amino acids, ends counted. This CDR3 reads CASSFYICSATKREGPNEQFF.

The gene calls are TRBV15 and TRBJ1-5, with D tentatively TRBD1 (6 bases). In germline, CDR1 is LNHNV, CDR2 YYDKDF (reference sequence). CDR3 size: 17 residues. Trimming shortened V by 0 bases and J by 1 base, and 13 bases separated the two germline ends. The CDR3 reads CATSRDVGGLSNQPQHF. The CDR3 bases are TGTGCCACCAGCAGAGATGTAGGGGGGCTCAGCAATCAGCCCCAGCATTTT.

In this sample, this clonotype turned up many times. The rearrangement uses TRBV24-1 and TRBJ2-6; 8 bases agree with TRBD1. CDR3 length: 17 residues. Losses at the gene ends were 10 bases for V and 1 base for J; bases not matched to a gene: 11. Germline loops: CDR1 KGHDR, CDR2 SFDVKD. CDR3 nucleotide sequence: TGTGCCACGGGAGGAGACAGGGGATCTTCTGGGGCCAACGTCCTGACTTTC. It yields the protein CATGGDRGSSGANVLTF.

This clonotype has at least ten counts. CDR3 in DNA: TGTGCCAGCACGAGCGGTCCCTACAATGAGCAGTTCTTC. Translation gives CASTSGPYNEQFF. The V call is TRBV2, the J call TRBJ2-1; tentative D call: TRBD2 (5 bases). V shed 7 bases and J shed 2 bases, with 9 bases lying between them. Germline V gene data show CDR1 as SNHLY and CDR2 as FYNNEI. The CDR3 loop spans 13 amino acids.

Concerning this clonotype: Relative to the germline gene, one junction end is altered; a read error may explain this. The chain links TRBV20-1 to TRBJ2-7; D ambiguous. This CDR3 is built from 12 residues. Germline CDR1 DFQATT, CDR2 SNEGSKA (reference sequence). The CDR3 loop is CSASVIPPDQSF. CDR3 coding DNA: TGCAGTGCTAGCGTCATACCGCCCGATCAGTCCTTC.

Note on this clonotype: A clone one base away is much larger, so this may be a read error. This sequence joins TRBV2 and TRBJ2-1; tentative D call: TRBD2 (5 bases). The CDR3 extends over 15 amino acids. V was pared by 4 bases and J by 4 bases, with 14 bases between. The germline CDR1 and CDR2 sequences are SNHLY and FYNNEI. In nucleotides, the CDR3 is TGTGCCAGCAGTGTGGGCAGGTGGGAGTACAATGAGCAGTTCTTC. It translates to CASSVGRWEYNEQFF.

This clonotype was observed at least ten times. The CDR3 here is CASSRSPLTGDTIYF. DNA of the CDR3: TGTGCCAGCAGTCGGTCCCCTCTGACCGGGGACACCATATATTTT. The V gene is TRBV28, the J gene TRBJ1-3; D is unclear. CDR1 is MDHEN, CDR2 SYDVKM, per germline. The CDR3 runs to 15 residues. Trimming stripped 5 bases from V and 8 bases from J, with 19 bases between. Full variable domain (rest looked up from reference TRBV28 and TRBJ1-3): DVKVTQSSRYLVKRTGEKVFLECVQDMDHENMFWYRQDPGLGLRLIYFSYDVKMKEKGDIPEGYSVSREKKERFSLILESASTNQTSMYLCASSRSPLTGDTIYFGEGSWLTVV.

A note on this clonotype: A read error may produce the germline difference seen at one junction end. The chain couples TRBV6-2 or TRBV6-3 to TRBJ1-3, with D perhaps matching TRBD1 (5 bases). The CDR3 has 13 residues. CDR1 and CDR2 from the germline V gene are MNHEY and SVGEGT. The CDR3 protein is CTSSGGVGNTIYF. CDR3 sequence (DNA): TGTACCAGCAGTGGAGGGGTAGGGAACACCATATATTTT.

Points on this clonotype: Given a much more abundant clone one base away, this may be a read error. The chain is built from TRBV12-3 or TRBV12-4 and TRBJ1-5; a possible D gene is TRBD1 (5 bases). The CDR3 contains 15 residues. Between the trimmed V and J ends, which lost 6 bases and 5 bases, there was a span of 17 bases. CDR3 sequence (DNA): TGTGCCAGCAGGTCCCCGGGAACAGGAGATCAGCCCCAGCATTTT. It translates to CASRSPGTGDQPQHF.

This clonotype was detected ten times or more. The chain has TRBV20-1 and TRBJ2-1; D possibly corresponds to TRBD1 (6 bases). The V end was cut by 1 base, the J end by 6 bases, with 16 bases between. Germline V gene data show CDR1 as DFQATT and CDR2 as SNEGSKA (reference sequence). This CDR3 is built from 15 residues. CDR3: CSARGGLRSGNEQFF. CDR3 sequence (DNA): TGCAGTGCTAGAGGGGGGCTCCGGAGCGGCAATGAGCAGTTCTTC.

This clonotype has only a few counts. The V call is TRBV9, the J call TRBJ1-1; 8 bases are a match to TRBD1. The CDR3 covers 15 residues. Germline V gene lookup returns CDR1 SGDLS and CDR2 YYNGEE. With 4 bases clipped from V and 6 bases from J, the junction kept 11 bases outside the gene matches. CDR3: CASSPSRGLSPEAFF. CDR3 DNA sequence: TGTGCCAGCAGCCCCAGCAGGGGGCTTTCTCCTGAAGCTTTCTTT.

This clonotype was detected many times. A much larger clone differs from this one at a single base, so this may be a read error. The V call is TRBV7-9, the J call TRBJ2-5; D is unresolved. Germline CDR1 is SEHNR and CDR2 is FQNEAQ (reference sequence). The CDR3 is 10 residues long. Written as DNA, the CDR3 is TGTGCCAGCAGCTTAGAGTCCCAGTACTTC. It yields the protein CASSLESQYF.

A note on this clonotype: A much larger clone differs by one base, so this may be a read error. The rearrangement uses TRBV7-9 and TRBJ2-7; D unclear. Trimming removed 10 bases from V and 5 bases from J, with 24 bases in between. The CDR3 consists of 15 residues. The germline gives CDR1 SEHNR, CDR2 FQNEAQ (reference sequence). CDR3 DNA sequence: TGTGCCAAGTCCACGCCCCCTCGAAGATTCAACGAGCAGTACTTC. Its translation is CAKSTPPRRFNEQYF.

This clonotype appeared many times. V and J are TRBV7-2 and TRBJ2-3, with no clear D. Looked up from germline, CDR1 is SGHTA and CDR2 is FQGNSA. The CDR3 consists of 15 residues. Trimming removed 3 bases at V and 0 bases at J, with 10 bases between. CDR3 coding DNA: TGTGCCAGCAGCTTTGGCGCGACTAGCACAGATACGCAGTATTTT. This encodes CASSFGATSTDTQYF.

This clonotype was seen ten or more times. The chain has TRBV29-1 and TRBJ2-7; D ambiguous. Trimming stripped 4 bases from V and 3 bases from J, with 7 bases between. Germline V lookup: CDR1 SQVTM, CDR2 ANQGSEA. The CDR3 is made up of 11 amino acids. CDR3 sequence (DNA): TGCAGCGTTGCTCGGAACTACGAGCAGTACTTC. It yields the protein CSVARNYEQYF.

This clonotype was found many times. The chain links TRBV27 to TRBJ1-5; 8 nucleotides match TRBD1. In germline, CDR1 is MNHEY, CDR2 SMNVEV (reference sequence). The CDR3 has 13 residues. Trimming took 4 bases from V and 6 from J; bases not matched to a gene: 2. CDR3 in amino acids: CASSWGQAQPQHF. CDR3 in DNA: TGTGCCAGCAGTTGGGGACAGGCTCAGCCCCAGCATTTT.

As to this clonotype: A much larger clone lies a single base off, so this may be a read error. The rearrangement uses TRBV29-1 and TRBJ1-2; D is unclear. The CDR3 loop spans 13 amino acids. Germline loops: CDR1 SQVTM, CDR2 ANQGSEA. In DNA, the CDR3 is TGCAGCGTTTCGGCAGCTGGGAACTATGGCTGCACCTTC. This translates into CSVSAAGNYGCTF. Supplemented by reference TRBV29-1 and TRBJ1-2, the full variable domain reads SAVISQKPSRDICQRGTSLTIQCQVDSQVTMMFWYRQQPGQSLTLIATANQGSEATYESGFVIDKFPISRPNLTFSTLTVSNMSPEDSSIYLCSVSAAGNYGCTFGSGTRLTVV.

This clonotype was counted many times. V gene TRBV2 combines with J gene TRBJ2-1; D not certain. CDR3 length: 15 residues. The germline CDR1 and CDR2 sequences are SNHLY and FYNNEI. V shed 2 bases and J shed 6 bases, with 14 bases lying between them. The CDR3 DNA sequence: TGTGCCAGCAGTGAACTGGCAGGATATAGCAATGAGCAGTTCTTC. Amino acids: CASSELAGYSNEQFF.

This clonotype was picked up many times. The V and J genes are TRBV6-1 and TRBJ1-6; no clear D. Germline V gene sequence: CDR1 MNHNS, CDR2 SASEGT. The CDR3 is 14 residues long. V lost 5 bases, J lost 7 bases, and 12 bases lay in between. The CDR3 is CASSYTTSNSPLHF. The CDR3 nucleotides are TGTGCCAGCAGTTATACGACAAGCAATTCACCCCTCCACTTT.

This clonotype was recorded many times. The genes are TRBV28 and TRBJ2-1, with 10 bases aligning to TRBD2. The V and J ends lost 10 bases and 4 bases, in that order; junction bases with no gene match: 7. Germline V gene data show CDR1 as MDHEN and CDR2 as SYDVKM. The length of the CDR3 is 14 residues. In nucleotides, the CDR3 is TGTGCCACCGGTAGCGGGGGGCCTTACAATGAGCAGTTCTTC. Residues: CATGSGGPYNEQFF.